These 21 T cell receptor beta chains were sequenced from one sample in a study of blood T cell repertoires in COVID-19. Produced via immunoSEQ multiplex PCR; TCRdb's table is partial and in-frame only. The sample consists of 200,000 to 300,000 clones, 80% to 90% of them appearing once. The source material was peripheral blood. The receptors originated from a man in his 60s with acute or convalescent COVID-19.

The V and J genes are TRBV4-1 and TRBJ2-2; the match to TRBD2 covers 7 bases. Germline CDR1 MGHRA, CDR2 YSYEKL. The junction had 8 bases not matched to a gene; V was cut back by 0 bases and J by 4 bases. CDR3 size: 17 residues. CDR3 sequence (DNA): TGCGCCAGCAGCCAAGATCTGGCGGGACTACCCACCGGGGAGCTGTTTTTT. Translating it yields CASSQDLAGLPTGELFF.

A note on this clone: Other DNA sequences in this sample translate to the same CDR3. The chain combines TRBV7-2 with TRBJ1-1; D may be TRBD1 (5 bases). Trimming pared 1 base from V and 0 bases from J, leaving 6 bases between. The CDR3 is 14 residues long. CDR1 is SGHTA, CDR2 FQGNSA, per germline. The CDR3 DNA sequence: TGTGCCAGCAGCTTAGGACAGATGAACACTGAAGCTTTCTTT. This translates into CASSLGQMNTEAFF.

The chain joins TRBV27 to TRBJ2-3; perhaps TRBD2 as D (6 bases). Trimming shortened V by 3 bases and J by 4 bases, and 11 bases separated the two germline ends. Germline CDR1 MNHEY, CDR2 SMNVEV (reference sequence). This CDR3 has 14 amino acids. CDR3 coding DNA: TGTGCCAGCAGTTTTTCAGCGGGTTCAGATACGCAGTATTTT. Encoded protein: CASSFSAGSDTQYF.

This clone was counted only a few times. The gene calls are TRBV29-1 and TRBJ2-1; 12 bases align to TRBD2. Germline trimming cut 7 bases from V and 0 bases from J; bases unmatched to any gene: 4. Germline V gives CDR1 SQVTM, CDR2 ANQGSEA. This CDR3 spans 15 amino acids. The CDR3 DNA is TGCAGCGCCCGGACTAGCGGGAACTCCTACAATGAGCAGTTCTTC. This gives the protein CSARTSGNSYNEQFF.

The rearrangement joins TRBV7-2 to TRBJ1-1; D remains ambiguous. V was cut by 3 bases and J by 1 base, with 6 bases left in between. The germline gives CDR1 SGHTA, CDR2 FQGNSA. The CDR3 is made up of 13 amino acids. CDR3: CASSFPENTEAFF. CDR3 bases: TGTGCCAGCAGCTTCCCAGAGAACACTGAAGCTTTCTTT. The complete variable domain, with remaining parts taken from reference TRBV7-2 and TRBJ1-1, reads GAGVSQSPSNKVTEKGKDVELRCDPISGHTALYWYRQSLGQGLEFLIYFQGNSAPDKSGLPSDRFSAERTGGSVSTLTIQRTQQEDSAVYLCASSFPENTEAFFGQGTRLTVV.

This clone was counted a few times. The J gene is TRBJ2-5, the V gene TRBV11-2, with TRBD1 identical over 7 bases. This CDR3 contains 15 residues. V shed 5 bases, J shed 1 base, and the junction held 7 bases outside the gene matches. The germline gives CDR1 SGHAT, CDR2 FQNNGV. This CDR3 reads CASSPRDSRQETQYF. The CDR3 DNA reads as TGTGCCAGCAGCCCCCGGGACAGCCGCCAAGAGACCCAGTACTTC.

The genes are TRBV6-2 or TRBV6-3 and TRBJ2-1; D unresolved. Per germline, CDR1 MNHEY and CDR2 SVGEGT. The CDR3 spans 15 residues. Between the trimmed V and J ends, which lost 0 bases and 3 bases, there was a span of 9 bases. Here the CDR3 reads CASSYSRALYNEQFF. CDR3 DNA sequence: TGTGCCAGCAGTTACTCGAGAGCCCTCTACAATGAGCAGTTCTTC.

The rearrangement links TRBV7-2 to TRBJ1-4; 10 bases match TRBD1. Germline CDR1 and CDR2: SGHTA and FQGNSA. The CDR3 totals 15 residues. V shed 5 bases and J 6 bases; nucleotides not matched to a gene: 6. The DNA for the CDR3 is TGTGCCAGCAGCCCCCGGACAGGGGGGTATGAAAAACTGTTTTTT. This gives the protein CASSPRTGGYEKLFF. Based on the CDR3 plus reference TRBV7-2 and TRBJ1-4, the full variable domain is GAGVSQSPSNKVTEKGKDVELRCDPISGHTALYWYRQSLGQGLEFLIYFQGNSAPDKSGLPSDRFSAERTGGSVSTLTIQRTQQEDSAVYLCASSPRTGGYEKLFFGSGTQLSVL.

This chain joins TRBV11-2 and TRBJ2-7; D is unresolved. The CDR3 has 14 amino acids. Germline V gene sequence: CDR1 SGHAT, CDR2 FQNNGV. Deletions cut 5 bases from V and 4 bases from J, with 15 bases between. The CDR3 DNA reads TGTGCCAGCAGCCGAGACGTCCCGAGGTACGAGCAGTACTTC. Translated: CASSRDVPRYEQYF.

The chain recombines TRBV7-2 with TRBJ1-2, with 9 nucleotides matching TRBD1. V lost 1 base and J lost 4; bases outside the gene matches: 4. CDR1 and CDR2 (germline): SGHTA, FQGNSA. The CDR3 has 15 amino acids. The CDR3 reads CASSLDGTGLYGYTF. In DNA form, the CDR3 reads TGTGCCAGCAGCTTAGATGGGACAGGGCTCTATGGCTACACCTTC.

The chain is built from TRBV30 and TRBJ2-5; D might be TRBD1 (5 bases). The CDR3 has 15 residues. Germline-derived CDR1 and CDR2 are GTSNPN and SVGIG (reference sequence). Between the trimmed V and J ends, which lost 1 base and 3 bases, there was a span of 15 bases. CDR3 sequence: CAWSGKGQGKETQYF. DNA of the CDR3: TGTGCCTGGAGTGGTAAGGGGCAGGGTAAAGAGACCCAGTACTTC. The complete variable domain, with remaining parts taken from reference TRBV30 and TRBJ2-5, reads SQTIHQWPATLVQPVGSPLSLECTVEGTSNPNLYWYRQAAGRGLQLLFYSVGIGQISSEVPQNLSASRPQDRQFILSSKKLLLSDSGFYLCAWSGKGQGKETQYFGPGTRLLVL.

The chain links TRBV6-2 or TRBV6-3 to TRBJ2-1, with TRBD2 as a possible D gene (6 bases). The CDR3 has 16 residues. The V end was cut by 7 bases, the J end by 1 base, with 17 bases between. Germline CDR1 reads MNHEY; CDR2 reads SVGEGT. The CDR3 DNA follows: TGTGCCAGCACCCCTGGGGGGAGCCGGTCCTACAATGAGCAGTTCTTC. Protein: CASTPGGSRSYNEQFF.

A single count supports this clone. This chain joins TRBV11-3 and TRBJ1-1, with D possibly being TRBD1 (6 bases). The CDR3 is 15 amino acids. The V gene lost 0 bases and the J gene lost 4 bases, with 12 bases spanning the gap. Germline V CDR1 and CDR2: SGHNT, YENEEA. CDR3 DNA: TGTGCCAGCAGCTTAGATATGGGAGGGGGCACTGAAGCTTTCTTT. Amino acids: CASSLDMGGGTEAFF.

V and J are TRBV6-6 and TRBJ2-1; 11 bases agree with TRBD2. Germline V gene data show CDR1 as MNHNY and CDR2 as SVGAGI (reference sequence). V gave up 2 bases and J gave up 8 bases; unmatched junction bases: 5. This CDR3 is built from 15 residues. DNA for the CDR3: TGTGCCAGCAGTTACCTCCTAGCGGGAGGAGATGAGCAGTTCTTC. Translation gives CASSYLLAGGDEQFF.

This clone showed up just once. This CDR3 is CASSYGLAGDLDTQYF. DNA for the CDR3: TGTGCCAGCAGTTACGGACTAGCGGGAGATTTAGATACGCAGTATTTT. This rearrangement joins TRBV6-2 or TRBV6-3 to TRBJ2-3; 13 bases are shared with TRBD2. Germline trimming cut 2 bases from V and 5 bases from J; bases unmatched to any gene: 4. Per germline, CDR1 MNHEY and CDR2 SVGEGT. This CDR3 contains 16 residues.

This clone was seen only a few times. The CDR3 reads CATSNGRSTDTQYF. The CDR3 nucleotides read TGTGCCACCAGTAATGGGAGGTCCACAGATACGCAGTATTTT. The rearrangement joins TRBV24-1 to TRBJ2-3; D is possibly TRBD2 (6 bases). Germline V gene data show CDR1 as KGHDR and CDR2 as SFDVKD. This CDR3 comprises 14 residues. Trimming took off 6 bases at V and 2 bases at J, with 11 bases between the two ends.

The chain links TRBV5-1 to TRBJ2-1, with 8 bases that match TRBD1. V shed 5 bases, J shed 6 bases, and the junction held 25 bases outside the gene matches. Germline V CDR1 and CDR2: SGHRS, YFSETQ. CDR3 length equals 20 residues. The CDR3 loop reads CASRSVGADRALPSGNEQFF. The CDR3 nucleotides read TGCGCCAGCAGGTCAGTAGGTGCGGACAGGGCTCTACCATCGGGCAATGAGCAGTTCTTC.

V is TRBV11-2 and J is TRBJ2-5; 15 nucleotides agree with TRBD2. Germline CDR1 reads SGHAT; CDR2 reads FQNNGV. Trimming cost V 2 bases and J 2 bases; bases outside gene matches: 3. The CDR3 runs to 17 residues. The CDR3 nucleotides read TGTGCCAGCAGCTTATTGGGGACTAGCGGGGGGCAAGAGACCCAGTACTTC. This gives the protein CASSLLGTSGGQETQYF.

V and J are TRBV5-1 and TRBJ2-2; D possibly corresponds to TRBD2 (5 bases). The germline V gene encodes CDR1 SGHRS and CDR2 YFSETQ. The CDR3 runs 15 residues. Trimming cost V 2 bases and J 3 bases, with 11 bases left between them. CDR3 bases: TGCGCCAGCAGCTTAGAGGGAGCCTACACCGGGGAGCTGTTTTTT. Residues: CASSLEGAYTGELFF.

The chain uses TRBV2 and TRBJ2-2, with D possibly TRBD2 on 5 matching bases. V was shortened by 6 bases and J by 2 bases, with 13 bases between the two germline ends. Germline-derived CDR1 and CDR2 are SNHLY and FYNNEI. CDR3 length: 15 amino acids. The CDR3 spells CASRTEAINTGELFF. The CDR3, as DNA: TGTGCCAGCAGAACGGAGGCCATTAACACCGGGGAGCTGTTTTTT.

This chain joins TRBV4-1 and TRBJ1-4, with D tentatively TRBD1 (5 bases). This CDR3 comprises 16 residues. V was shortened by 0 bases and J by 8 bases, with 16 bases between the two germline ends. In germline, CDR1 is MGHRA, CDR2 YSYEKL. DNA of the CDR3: TGCGCCAGCAGCCAAGATTTGTCGCAGGGATGGGAAAAACTGTTTTTT. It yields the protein CASSQDLSQGWEKLFF.